This T cell receptor beta chain was recorded in a study of identical twins. Study findings and constraints: Conclusions relied on cross-sectional statistical analysis, not following the same donors.

A note on this clonotype: Its antigen remains unknown.

Germline CDR1 is SGHDT and CDR2 is YYEEEE. The V segment lost 1 base and the J segment 4 bases; nucleotides outside the gene matches: 10. The CDR3 contains 18 residues. Template switching, a step in the protocol, added a universal primer site, and cDNA carried unique molecular identifiers. TCRdb fed the 5' RACE reads into MiXCR, producing one record per CDR3 protein. This table holds 200,000 to 300,000 distinct CDR3 sequences, 6.5% to 9% found once. This sample was shared with a second study, whose subject was yellow fever vaccine responses in identical twins. That work adds: Vaccine T cell responses of twins reportedly seemed partly convergent and partly personalized.

The sequencing input was CD8+ T cells sorted from blood. The chain has TRBV5-6 and TRBJ2-7, with 14 bases that match TRBD2. The sequence was obtained from a woman younger than 30 in good health. The CDR3 bases are TGTGCCAGCAGCTTGCCCCGGACTAGCGGGAGGAACCTTTACGAGCAGTACTTC. The encoded protein is CASSLPRTSGRNLYEQYF.